This T cell receptor beta chain was sequenced in a study of long-term antiretroviral therapy in people with HIV. On this clone: The antigen remains undetermined.

Researchers ran immunoSEQ v3.0 at survey level. Per-sample TRB depth target: roughly 35,000-50,000 T-cell genomes. Profiled with immunoSEQ multiplex PCR; TCRdb holds only in-frame clones, not every one. The repertoire consists of 30,000 to 35,000 clones, with approximately 75% occurring once and the leading ten covering 3% to 3.5%. General study findings and limits: Across all time points, the repertoire was dominated by clones that expanded before ART.

This clonotype was obtained from a middle-aged man with HIV. Here the sequenced sample was unsorted PBMCs, taken 3 years after starting antiretroviral therapy.

The CDR3 sequence is CASSLNEGQTEAFF. The CDR3 coding sequence is TGTGCCAGCAGCTTGAATGAGGGGCAGACTGAAGCTTTCTTT. V and J are TRBV5-4 and TRBJ1-1; TRBD1 is a possible D gene (5 bases). V was trimmed by 1 base and J by 5 bases, leaving 12 bases between them. The CDR3 is 14 residues long. CDR1 is SGHNT and CDR2 is YYREEE in the germline V gene (reference sequence). The full variable domain, in which reference TRBV5-4 and TRBJ1-1 provide the parts outside the CDR3, is ETGVTQSPTHLIKTRGQQVTLRCSSQSGHNTVSWYQQALGQGPQFIFQYYREEENGRGNFPPRFSGLQFPNYSSELNVNALELDDSALYLCASSLNEGQTEAFFGQGTRLTVV.